This T cell receptor (beta chain) stems from a study of human T cells and chemical hapten exposure. For the study at large: Small pooled library volume differences mainly caused per-sample TCR yield variation. Study outcomes and limitations: The number of TCRs above 1 in 1000 frequency did not change after DPC sensitization.

Time point defined: healthy volunteer bleed at 6 weeks. It was from unfractionated whole blood that total RNA was extracted. This clonotype was seen repeatedly, ten times or more. The antigen is undetermined. In the library, unique molecular identifiers were attached to individual cDNA molecules. Per the original data handling: Per sample, the median was approximately 100,000 TCRs, with values from around 24,000 to 710,000. TCRdb processed the RACE reads anew with MiXCR; each CDR3 protein has one entry. It is TCRdb's table, rather than the study itself, that gives the V and J calls and clone size. The sample yields 65,000 or so distinct CDR3 sequences, about 5.7% seen once. The length of the CDR3 is 14 residues. Trimming at V came to 4 bases and at J to 5 bases, leaving 2 bases not matched to a gene.

This rearrangement joins TRBV12-3 or TRBV12-4 to TRBJ2-2; 9 bases are shared with TRBD1. The sample consisted of whole blood. The origin of this receptor is a female donor in good health. Some clones in this sample may be carry-over from other donors' samples. The CDR3 sequence is CASSWTGVTGELFF. The CDR3 nucleotides read TGTGCCAGCAGTTGGACAGGGGTTACCGGGGAGCTGTTTTTT.